Listed here are 31 T cell receptor beta chains from one sample, sequenced in a study of PD-L1 blockade in urothelial cancer. Only in-frame clones appear in the TCRdb table, and some are missing; sequencing was by immunoSEQ multiplex PCR. The data show 85,000 to 100,000 clones, roughly 87% seen once. Documented time point: pretreatment peripheral blood. The sequences come from PBMCs, collected around atezolizumab (anti-PD-L1) treatment. These receptor sequences come from a man aged 60 to 75 with urothelial cancer.

The CDR3 DNA reads TGTGCCAGCAGCTTAGCGGGAGAGGTGCTGTTTTTT. Encoded protein: CASSLAGEVLFF. The chain joins TRBV5-4 to TRBJ2-2, with 8 bases lining up with TRBD2. V gave up 2 bases and J gave up 13 bases; unmatched junction bases: 4. This CDR3 is 12 amino acids long. Germline values: CDR1 SGHNT, CDR2 YYREEE (reference sequence).

The CDR3 nucleotides are TGTGCCAGCTCACGCGACTTAGCGGGAGGCCGGGAGACCCAGTACTTC. Protein: CASSRDLAGGRETQYF. The chain links TRBV18 to TRBJ2-5; TRBD2 matches at 10 bases. Germline CDR1 reads KGHSH; CDR2 reads LQKENI. The CDR3 length is 16 residues. V dropped 4 bases and J dropped 5; count of bases not matched to a gene: 10.

To note about this clone: The sample has other DNA sequences that encode this CDR3 too. The J gene is TRBJ2-2, the V gene TRBV5-1; 9 positions agree with TRBD2. Germline trimming cut 4 bases from V and 4 bases from J; bases unmatched to any gene: 8. The germline V gene has CDR1 SGHRS and CDR2 YFSETQ. The CDR3 extends over 16 amino acids. The CDR3 reads CASSPPGLAGTGELFF. DNA of the CDR3: TGCGCCAGCAGCCCTCCGGGACTAGCCGGCACCGGGGAGCTGTTTTTT. The full variable domain, its missing parts supplied by reference TRBV5-1 and TRBJ2-2, is KAGVTQTPRYLIKTRGQQVTLSCSPISGHRSVSWYQQTPGQGLQFLFEYFSETQRNKGNFPGRFSGRQFSNSRSEMNVSTLELGDSALYLCASSPPGLAGTGELFFGEGSRLTVL.

The V and J genes are TRBV29-1 and TRBJ2-1; 10 bases align to TRBD2. J was trimmed by 11 bases and V by 4 bases; bases with no gene match: 5. Germline V CDR1 and CDR2: SQVTM, ANQGSEA. CDR3 length equals 12 residues. The CDR3 bases are TGCAGCGTTGCCTCTAGCGGGAGAAAGCAGTTCTTC. Encoded protein: CSVASSGRKQFF.

The rearrangement links TRBV4-2 to TRBJ2-1; 7 bases fit TRBD2. Germline-derived CDR1 and CDR2 are LGHNA and YNFKEQ. Trimming removed 3 bases from V and 7 bases from J; junction bases left unmatched: 9. The CDR3 has 15 residues. DNA for the CDR3: TGTGCCAGCAGCCAGGGACTCGGGGAGGGAAATGAGCAGTTCTTC. It translates to CASSQGLGEGNEQFF.

This clone occurred once. The rearrangement joins TRBV5-4 to TRBJ2-7; 9 bases map to TRBD1. The J segment lost 3 bases and the V segment lost 4 bases, leaving 5 bases of the junction unmatched. This CDR3 comprises 14 residues. CDR1 is SGHNT and CDR2 is YYREEE in the germline V gene (reference sequence). The CDR3: CASSPGQGRYEQYF. CDR3 DNA: TGTGCCAGCAGCCCAGGACAGGGGCGCTACGAGCAGTACTTC.

The chain recombines TRBV7-2 with TRBJ2-3, with TRBD1 matching 8 bases. V trimming: 5 bases; J trimming: 3 bases; junction bases outside the gene matches: 7. The germline CDR1 and CDR2 sequences are SGHTA and FQGNSA. The CDR3 spans 15 residues. CDR3 DNA: TGTGCCAGCAGCGGTGACAGGGGATTGACAGATACGCAGTATTTT. It specifies CASSGDRGLTDTQYF.

Only one count was recorded for this clone. The V and J genes are TRBV6-5 and TRBJ2-7; TRBD1 aligns across 9 bases. V lost 6 bases and J lost 0; bases outside the gene matches: 3. Per germline, CDR1 MNHEY and CDR2 SVGAGI. CDR3 size: 14 residues. The chain's CDR3 is CASSRDRDSYEQYF. The CDR3 DNA reads TGTGCCAGCAGCCGGGACAGGGACTCCTACGAGCAGTACTTC.

This clone appeared a few times. J is TRBJ2-2 and V is TRBV5-1; 8 bases map to TRBD1. This CDR3 is 15 amino acids long. Germline assignment: CDR1 SGHRS and CDR2 YFSETQ. The ends lost 4 bases at V and 4 bases at J; junction bases unmatched: 6. The CDR3 sequence is CASSTGQGGTGELFF. CDR3 nucleotides: TGCGCCAGCAGCACAGGACAGGGAGGCACCGGGGAGCTGTTTTTT.

This clone is a singleton in its sample. The gene calls are TRBV15 and TRBJ2-3; 7 nucleotides align to TRBD2. The CDR3 runs to 18 residues. Germline-derived CDR1 and CDR2 are LNHNV and YYDKDF (reference sequence). J was trimmed by 0 bases and V by 1 base; bases with no gene match: 10. The CDR3 reads CATSRVLSGPPSTDTQYF. CDR3 sequence (DNA): TGTGCCACCAGCAGAGTCCTTAGCGGGCCACCTAGCACAGATACGCAGTATTTT.

The chain has TRBV7-9 and TRBJ2-3; no reliable D call. CDR1 is SEHNR, CDR2 FQNEAQ, per germline (reference sequence). V lost 3 bases, J lost 5 bases, and 15 bases lay in between. This CDR3 comprises 15 residues. The CDR3 region has the DNA TGTGCCAGCAGCTTCGGCCTAACTCAGGAAGATACGCAGTATTTT. Protein: CASSFGLTQEDTQYF.

V and J are TRBV2 and TRBJ2-2; 7 bases align to TRBD1. V was pared by 8 bases and J by 6 bases, with 9 bases of the junction left unmatched. The germline V gene encodes CDR1 SNHLY and CDR2 FYNNEI. This CDR3 is 14 amino acids long. The chain's CDR3 is CASESRGQAGELFF. The CDR3 DNA is TGTGCCAGCGAGTCAAGGGGGCAGGCCGGGGAGCTGTTTTTT.

This clone was seen more than once but under ten times. This chain connects TRBV5-6 to TRBJ2-1; tentative D call: TRBD1 (6 bases). Trimming took off 5 bases at V and 6 bases at J, with 9 bases between the two ends. Germline V gene lookup returns CDR1 SGHDT and CDR2 YYEEEE. The CDR3 spans 12 residues. CDR3 nucleotides: TGTGCCAGCAGGGCACAGGGCAATGAGCAGTTCTTC. Protein sequence: CASRAQGNEQFF. Combining the CDR3 with reference TRBV5-6 and TRBJ2-1 gives the whole variable domain DAGVTQSPTHLIKTRGQQVTLRCSPKSGHDTVSWYQQALGQGPQFIFQYYEEEERQRGNFPDRFSGHQFPNYSSELNVNALLLGDSALYLCASRAQGNEQFFGPGTRLTVL.

The chain couples TRBV6-5 to TRBJ2-1; a weak D match, TRBD2 (5 bases). Trimming pared 4 bases from V and 2 bases from J, leaving 9 bases between. Germline assignment: CDR1 MNHEY and CDR2 SVGAGI. The CDR3 is made up of 14 amino acids. DNA of the CDR3: TGTGCCAGCAGTTCGCCCGGGACCTACAATGAGCAGTTCTTC. This encodes CASSSPGTYNEQFF.

The chain is built from TRBV27 and TRBJ1-4; TRBD1 matches at 8 bases. CDR3 length: 17 residues. Per germline, CDR1 MNHEY and CDR2 SMNVEV (reference sequence). Germline trimming cut 6 bases from V and 4 bases from J; bases unmatched to any gene: 13. The CDR3 loop is CASRTRTGGGNNEKLFF. Here the CDR3 DNA reads TGTGCCAGCAGAACACGAACAGGGGGGGGCAATAATGAAAAACTGTTTTTT.

The V gene is TRBV2, the J gene TRBJ2-7; TRBD1 might be the D (6 bases). Trimming pared 6 bases from V and 9 bases from J, leaving 12 bases between. Germline V gene data show CDR1 as SNHLY and CDR2 as FYNNEI. This CDR3 has 11 residues. The CDR3 spells CASRNRDMQYF. The DNA of the CDR3 is TGTGCCAGCAGGAACCGGGACATGCAGTACTTC.

The CDR3 sequence is CASRRQGQASGGAFF. The CDR3 bases are TGTGCCAGCAGACGGCAGGGACAGGCCTCCGGCGGAGCTTTCTTT. The gene calls are TRBV28 and TRBJ1-1; 8 nucleotides align to TRBD1. Germline assignment: CDR1 MDHEN and CDR2 SYDVKM. Unmatched junction bases numbered 16, after V lost 6 bases and J lost 10 bases. The CDR3 totals 15 residues.

The CDR3 nucleotides are TGTGCCAGCAGTTTATCAGGGTCGGGTGGCTACACCTTC. It specifies CASSLSGSGGYTF. The rearrangement uses TRBV28 and TRBJ1-2; perhaps TRBD1 as D (5 bases). The CDR3 totals 13 residues. Germline V gene lookup returns CDR1 MDHEN and CDR2 SYDVKM. The V gene lost 1 base and the J gene lost 7 bases, with 10 bases spanning the gap.

This chain connects TRBV6-1 to TRBJ2-1; D gene uncertain. With 4 bases removed from V and 9 bases from J, the gap between germline ends came to 7 bases. CDR1 is MNHNS, CDR2 SASEGT, per germline. This CDR3 has 11 residues. CDR3 sequence reads: CASSAVGEQFF. The CDR3 DNA is TGTGCCAGCAGTGCCGTCGGTGAGCAGTTCTTC.

The chain links TRBV29-1 to TRBJ1-4; no firm D call. V was cut by 6 bases and J by 8 bases, with 16 bases left in between. This CDR3 region has 13 residues. The germline CDR1 and CDR2 sequences are SQVTM and ANQGSEA. The CDR3 loop reads CSVGRGVGEKLFF. CDR3 in DNA: TGCAGCGTGGGGAGAGGCGTTGGGGAAAAACTGTTTTTT. The variable domain in full, completed from reference TRBV29-1 and TRBJ1-4, reads SAVISQKPSRDICQRGTSLTIQCQVDSQVTMMFWYRQQPGQSLTLIATANQGSEATYESGFVIDKFPISRPNLTFSTLTVSNMSPEDSSIYLCSVGRGVGEKLFFGSGTQLSVL.

This clone is a singleton in its sample. The chain carries TRBV5-1 and TRBJ2-3; weak D call: TRBD2 (6 bases). V lost 4 bases, J lost 5 bases, and 11 bases lay in between. This CDR3 region has 13 residues. Germline loops: CDR1 SGHRS, CDR2 YFSETQ. Here the CDR3 reads CASSPGTLDTQYF. The CDR3 DNA follows: TGCGCCAGCAGCCCCGGGACTTTAGATACGCAGTATTTT.

CDR3 in amino acids: CASSTRLAGGLMNTGELFF. CDR3 in DNA: TGTGCCAGTAGTACCCGACTAGCGGGGGGCCTTATGAACACCGGGGAGCTGTTTTTT. V usage is TRBV19 and J usage is TRBJ2-2; 13 nucleotides align to TRBD2. This CDR3 region has 19 residues. The J segment lost 1 base and the V segment lost 4 bases, leaving 9 bases of the junction unmatched. Germline CDR1 LNHDA, CDR2 SQIVND (reference sequence).

The rearrangement joins TRBV6-5 to TRBJ2-5; D is uncertain. Germline V gives CDR1 MNHEY, CDR2 SVGAGI. Between the trimmed V and J ends, which lost 2 bases and 4 bases, there was a span of 11 bases. This CDR3 region has 14 residues. Here the CDR3 reads CASSYDSRGETQYF. In DNA, the CDR3 is TGTGCCAGCAGTTACGACTCAAGAGGAGAGACCCAGTACTTC.

The chain is built from TRBV7-2 and TRBJ2-1; 8 nucleotides align to TRBD2. V dropped 6 bases and J dropped 3; count of bases not matched to a gene: 7. The CDR3 has 15 residues. Germline V lookup: CDR1 SGHTA, CDR2 FQGNSA. The CDR3 DNA is TGTGCCAGCAGAACCACGGGGGGGGGCTACAATGAGCAGTTCTTC. Protein: CASRTTGGGYNEQFF.

The chain combines TRBV7-9 with TRBJ2-3, with D perhaps matching TRBD2 (5 bases). The CDR3 loop spans 16 amino acids. V was pared by 5 bases and J by 2 bases, with 17 bases between. The germline V gene has CDR1 SEHNR and CDR2 FQNEAQ (reference sequence). The CDR3 region has the DNA TGTGCCAGCAGCCCGAGGTCAGCGGAGGACACAGATACGCAGTATTTT. Protein sequence: CASSPRSAEDTDTQYF.

Here the CDR3 DNA reads TGTGCCAGCAGCTCCCCCACAGGGGCACAGCCCCAGCATTTT. Its translation: CASSSPTGAQPQHF. The gene calls are TRBV7-2 and TRBJ1-5, with 7 bases identical to TRBD1. Unmatched junction bases numbered 7, after V lost 4 bases and J lost 7 bases. The CDR3 totals 14 residues. Germline CDR1 SGHTA, CDR2 FQGNSA. The full variable domain, with the rest looked up from reference TRBV7-2 and TRBJ1-5, is GAGVSQSPSNKVTEKGKDVELRCDPISGHTALYWYRQSLGQGLEFLIYFQGNSAPDKSGLPSDRFSAERTGGSVSTLTIQRTQQEDSAVYLCASSSPTGAQPQHFGDGTRLSIL.

The rearrangement links TRBV2 to TRBJ2-7, with 8 bases fitting TRBD2. This CDR3 contains 14 residues. V lost 8 bases to trimming and J lost 2 bases; unmatched junction nucleotides: 8. Germline V gives CDR1 SNHLY, CDR2 FYNNEI. The DNA for the CDR3 is TGTGCCAGCGGGCTCCAGCGGGGGACCTACGAGCAGTACTTC. Translation: CASGLQRGTYEQYF.

The rearrangement uses TRBV27 and TRBJ2-1; 9 bases are a match to TRBD2. Germline-derived CDR1 and CDR2 are MNHEY and SMNVEV (reference sequence). The V and J ends lost 1 base and 2 bases, in that order; junction bases with no gene match: 6. CDR3 size: 17 residues. CDR3 region: CASSLLPSGAPYNEQFF. For the CDR3, the DNA is TGTGCCAGCAGTTTATTGCCTAGCGGGGCCCCCTACAATGAGCAGTTCTTC.

J is TRBJ2-3 and V is TRBV28, with 8 bases matching TRBD2. J gave up 5 bases and V 5 bases, and 12 bases lay outside the gene matches. CDR3 length: 16 amino acids. Germline loops: CDR1 MDHEN, CDR2 SYDVKM. CDR3 coding DNA: TGTGCCAGCAGTCCTATGCCGGGAGGGCCGGGAGATACGCAGTATTTT. Residues: CASSPMPGGPGDTQYF.

The chain recombines TRBV4-1 with TRBJ2-4; weak D call: TRBD1 (5 bases). In germline, CDR1 is MGHRA, CDR2 YSYEKL. V was clipped by 3 bases and J by 7 bases, with 10 bases between them. The CDR3 is 13 residues long. The CDR3 region has the DNA TGCGCCAGCAGCCAGGGGCTTGCGAACATTCAGTACTTC. This codes for CASSQGLANIQYF.

This rearrangement joins TRBV7-9 to TRBJ2-1; D not resolved. The CDR3 spans 13 residues. Looked up from germline, CDR1 is SEHNR and CDR2 is FQNEAQ (reference sequence). V dropped 4 bases and J dropped 1 base, with 5 bases sitting between them. CDR3 in DNA: TGTGCCAGCAGCTCAGAATCCTACAATGAGCAGTTCTTC. Translated: CASSSESYNEQFF.